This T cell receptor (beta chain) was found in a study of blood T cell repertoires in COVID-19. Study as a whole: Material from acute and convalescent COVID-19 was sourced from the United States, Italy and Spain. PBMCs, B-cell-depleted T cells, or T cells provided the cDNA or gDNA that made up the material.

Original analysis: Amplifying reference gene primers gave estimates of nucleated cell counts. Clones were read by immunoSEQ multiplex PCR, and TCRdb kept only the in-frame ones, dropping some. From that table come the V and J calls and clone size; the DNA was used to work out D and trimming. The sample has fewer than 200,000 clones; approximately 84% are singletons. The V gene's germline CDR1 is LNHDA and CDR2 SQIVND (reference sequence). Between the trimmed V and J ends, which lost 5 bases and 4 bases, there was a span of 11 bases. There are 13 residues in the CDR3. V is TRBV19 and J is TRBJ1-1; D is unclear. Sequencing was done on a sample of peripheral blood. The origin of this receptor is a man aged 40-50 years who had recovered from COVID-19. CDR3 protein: CASSASPGTEAFF. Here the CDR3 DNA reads TGTGCCAGTAGTGCATCTCCCGGCACTGAAGCTTTCTTT.